Each of the 25 T cell receptor beta chains below was sequenced from the same sample in a study of blood T cell repertoires in COVID-19. The method was immunoSEQ multiplex PCR; TCRdb's version includes in-frame clones alone and lacks a portion of them. The sample has approximately 200,000 clones, over 80% seen once. Input material: peripheral blood. The origin of the receptors is a human donor in a cohort sampled during active COVID-19.

The V call is TRBV7-2, the J call TRBJ1-2, with D possibly being TRBD1 (6 bases). The V and J ends lost 5 bases and 4 bases respectively, with 20 bases between them. Per germline, CDR1 SGHTA and CDR2 FQGNSA. The CDR3 runs to 16 residues. In DNA form, the CDR3 reads TGTGCCAGCAGCATGAGCGGATCAGGGGTTGTCTATGGCTACACCTTC. Amino acids: CASSMSGSGVVYGYTF.

The V and J genes are TRBV24-1 and TRBJ2-1; D gene ambiguous. Germline loops: CDR1 KGHDR, CDR2 SFDVKD. The length of the CDR3 is 14 residues. Trimming left V 2 bases short and J 0 bases short, with 4 bases between. Here the CDR3 DNA reads TGTGCCACCAGTGATTCCAACTCCTACAATGAGCAGTTCTTC. This sequence encodes CATSDSNSYNEQFF.

The chain links TRBV19 to TRBJ1-5; 7 bases match TRBD1. Germline V gives CDR1 LNHDA, CDR2 SQIVND (reference sequence). The CDR3 runs to 15 residues. With 5 bases clipped from V and 2 bases from J, the junction kept 6 bases outside the gene matches. The CDR3 sequence is CASSPEGQRNQPQHF. The CDR3, as DNA: TGTGCCAGTAGTCCCGAGGGACAGCGCAATCAGCCCCAGCATTTT.

The genes are TRBV21-1 and TRBJ1-2; TRBD1, the table's D call, was not compared with the DNA. TRBV21-1 is flagged as a pseudogene. CDR3 length: 16 amino acids. The CDR3 DNA is TGTGCCAGCAGCAAGCGGCGAGGCAGGGGGAGGAGAGGCTACACCTTC. Translated, it gives CASSKRRGRGRRGYTF.

The chain is built from TRBV6-2 or TRBV6-3 and TRBJ2-2; D gene uncertain. Germline values: CDR1 MNHEY, CDR2 SVGEGT. V lost 5 bases and J 0 bases, leaving 4 bases between the germline ends. This CDR3 comprises 13 residues. In nucleotides, the CDR3 is TGTGCCAGCAGTCGTCCGAACACCGGGGAGCTGTTTTTT. Its translation is CASSRPNTGELFF.

V and J are TRBV19 and TRBJ2-5, with TRBD2 identical over 8 bases. The CDR3 is made up of 15 amino acids. Germline CDR1 and CDR2: LNHDA and SQIVND (reference sequence). The J segment lost 3 bases and the V segment lost 2 bases, leaving 5 bases of the junction unmatched. Here the CDR3 DNA reads TGTGCCAGTAGTATAATTCGGGGGGGGAAAGAGACCCAGTACTTC. Translated: CASSIIRGGKETQYF.

The chain has TRBV6-6 and TRBJ1-6; TRBD1 might be the D (6 bases). Germline values: CDR1 MNHNY, CDR2 SVGAGI (reference sequence). The CDR3 runs to 14 residues. Trimming cost V 6 bases and J 4 bases, with 10 bases left between them. The CDR3 sequence: CASSQGKYNSPLHF. CDR3 sequence (DNA): TGTGCCAGCAGCCAGGGGAAATATAATTCACCCCTCCACTTT.

V is TRBV4-1 and J is TRBJ2-7; TRBD2 agrees at 8 bases. Germline V gene data show CDR1 as MGHRA and CDR2 as YSYEKL. This CDR3 is built from 16 residues. Germline trimming cut 0 bases from V and 2 bases from J; bases unmatched to any gene: 6. CDR3 sequence reads: CASSQDLGGGTYEQYF. The CDR3 DNA reads as TGCGCCAGCAGCCAAGATTTGGGCGGGGGGACCTACGAGCAGTACTTC.

The rearrangement joins TRBV6-6 to TRBJ2-7; 11 bases map to TRBD2. Germline V CDR1 and CDR2: MNHNY, SVGAGI (reference sequence). With 0 bases clipped from V and 2 bases from J, the junction kept 3 bases outside the gene matches. This CDR3 has 16 residues. This CDR3 is CASSYSPSGGTYEQYF. The CDR3 coding sequence is TGTGCCAGCAGTTACTCCCCTAGCGGGGGGACCTACGAGCAGTACTTC.

CDR3 in amino acids: CASSSHVGGLNTEAFF. In nucleotides, the CDR3 is TGTGCCAGCAGTTCACACGTCGGAGGGCTAAACACTGAAGCTTTCTTT. The chain has TRBV28 and TRBJ1-1; D gene ambiguous. The germline gives CDR1 MDHEN, CDR2 SYDVKM. CDR3 length equals 16 residues. The germline V and J ends were trimmed by 4 bases and 2 bases, with 17 bases remaining between them.

V gene TRBV7-8 combines with J gene TRBJ2-3, with D possibly TRBD2 on 6 matching bases. Trimming pared 1 base from V and 6 bases from J, leaving 23 bases between. From germline, CDR1 is SGHVS and CDR2 FQNEAQ. The CDR3 runs 18 residues. In DNA, the CDR3 is TGTGCCAGCAGCTTAGACTTAAGCGGGCGGGCCAAGGGGGATACGCAGTATTTT. Its translation: CASSLDLSGRAKGDTQYF.

This clone was detected a few times. The chain recombines TRBV5-4 with TRBJ1-2, with D possibly being TRBD1 (6 bases). This CDR3 is built from 16 residues. V was clipped by 0 bases and J by 2 bases, with 14 bases between them. Germline V CDR1 and CDR2: SGHNT, YYREEE (reference sequence). The CDR3 protein is CASSLAQGQGNYGYTF. CDR3 DNA sequence: TGTGCCAGCAGCTTGGCCCAGGGGCAAGGAAACTATGGCTACACCTTC. The whole variable domain, remainder taken from reference TRBV5-4 and TRBJ1-2, is ETGVTQSPTHLIKTRGQQVTLRCSSQSGHNTVSWYQQALGQGPQFIFQYYREEENGRGNFPPRFSGLQFPNYSSELNVNALELDDSALYLCASSLAQGQGNYGYTFGSGTRLTVV.

The rearrangement links TRBV19 to TRBJ1-2, with D perhaps matching TRBD1 (6 bases). CDR1 and CDR2 from the germline V gene are LNHDA and SQIVND (reference sequence). V dropped 0 bases and J dropped 7 bases, with 9 bases sitting between them. The CDR3 has 13 amino acids. This CDR3 reads CASSIDRGFGYTF. The CDR3 DNA reads TGTGCCAGTAGTATAGACAGGGGCTTTGGCTACACCTTC.

The chain combines TRBV18 with TRBJ2-7; D unresolved. Germline CDR1 KGHSH, CDR2 LQKENI. This CDR3 is 13 amino acids long. Trimming removed 2 bases at V and 0 bases at J, with 5 bases between. DNA for the CDR3: TGTGCCAGCTCACCATTGAGCTCCTACGAGCAGTACTTC. Translation: CASSPLSSYEQYF.

The chain joins TRBV6-5 to TRBJ2-4; D unresolved. This CDR3 region has 15 residues. Germline V gene data show CDR1 as MNHEY and CDR2 as SVGAGI. Trimming stripped 2 bases from V and 0 bases from J, with 8 bases between. CDR3 coding DNA: TGTGCCAGCAGTTACACCCTTAGAGCCAAAAACATTCAGTACTTC. Translated: CASSYTLRAKNIQYF.

The chain uses TRBV18 and TRBJ1-1; 9 bases fit TRBD1. The CDR3 covers 16 residues. Germline CDR1 and CDR2: KGHSH and LQKENI. V gave up 2 bases and J gave up 0 bases; unmatched junction bases: 4. This chain's CDR3 is CASSPGDRALNTEAFF. The DNA of the CDR3 is TGTGCCAGCTCACCAGGGGACAGGGCCCTGAACACTGAAGCTTTCTTT.

The chain is built from TRBV30 and TRBJ2-3; the D gene is possibly TRBD1 (5 bases). The germline CDR1 and CDR2 sequences are GTSNPN and SVGIG (reference sequence). V lost 3 bases to trimming and J lost 0 bases, with 7 bases between them. This CDR3 spans 13 amino acids. CDR3 DNA sequence: TGTGCCTGGAGCCAGGGCAGCACAGATACGCAGTATTTT. This codes for CAWSQGSTDTQYF.

The V gene is TRBV18, the J gene TRBJ2-7; a possible D gene is TRBD1 (5 bases). V was trimmed by 5 bases and J by 2 bases, leaving 10 bases between them. Germline V gene data show CDR1 as KGHSH and CDR2 as LQKENI. The CDR3 is 13 residues long. The chain's CDR3 is CASSIGQTYEQYF. CDR3 coding DNA: TGTGCCAGCTCAATCGGACAAACCTACGAGCAGTACTTC. The entire variable domain, with the rest obtained from reference TRBV18 and TRBJ2-7, is as follows: NAGVMQNPRHLVRRRGQEARLRCSPMKGHSHVYWYRQLPEEGLKFMVYLQKENIIDESGMPKERFSAEFPKEGPSILRIQQVVRGDSAAYFCASSIGQTYEQYFGPGTRLTVT.

This sequence joins TRBV9 and TRBJ2-2; TRBD2 is a possible D gene (5 bases). The germline V gene has CDR1 SGDLS and CDR2 YYNGEE. The V end lost 2 bases, the J end lost 7 bases, and 15 bases lay between the germline ends. CDR3 length: 15 residues. The CDR3 reads CASSVLGLKNGELFF. In DNA, the CDR3 is TGTGCCAGCAGCGTCCTAGGACTCAAGAACGGGGAGCTGTTTTTT.

V gene TRBV6-5 combines with J gene TRBJ1-6; no clear D gene. Trimming removed 6 bases at V and 7 bases at J, with 16 bases between. Germline V gene lookup returns CDR1 MNHEY and CDR2 SVGAGI. This CDR3 is built from 15 residues. This CDR3 reads CASREDGVWNSPLHF. For the CDR3, the DNA is TGTGCCAGCAGGGAGGACGGGGTTTGGAATTCACCCCTCCACTTT.

The chain is built from TRBV10-3 and TRBJ2-1, with 12 bases lining up with TRBD2. V shed 5 bases, J shed 7 bases, and the junction held 6 bases outside the gene matches. The germline gives CDR1 ENHRY, CDR2 SYGVKD. The CDR3 consists of 15 residues. The CDR3 sequence is CAISPTSGSFNEQFF. For the CDR3, the DNA is TGTGCCATCAGTCCGACTAGCGGGAGTTTTAATGAGCAGTTCTTC.

The rearrangement links TRBV3-1 (or the pseudogene TRBV3-2) to TRBJ2-7; 7 bases line up with TRBD1. Losses at the gene ends were 0 bases for V and 13 bases for J; bases not matched to a gene: 9. The germline V gene has CDR1 LGHDT and CDR2 YNNKEL (reference sequence). The CDR3 loop spans 13 amino acids. The DNA of the CDR3 is TGTGCCAGCAGCCAAGATCTTGGTCGGGACAGTTACTTC. This codes for CASSQDLGRDSYF.

The table lists this clone with a count of one. The rearrangement uses TRBV3-1 (or the pseudogene TRBV3-2) and TRBJ2-3, with D tentatively TRBD2 (5 bases). This CDR3 has 18 residues. With 1 base removed from V and 0 bases from J, the gap between germline ends came to 17 bases. Germline CDR1 reads LGHDT; CDR2 reads YNNKEL (reference sequence). The CDR3 loop reads CASSQGEQRGRSTDTQYF. In DNA, the CDR3 is TGTGCCAGCAGCCAAGGGGAGCAGAGAGGTCGTAGCACAGATACGCAGTATTTT.

The count of this clone is one. In DNA, the CDR3 is TGTGCCAGTAGACCGGACAGACCATTAACCCGTGCTGATGGCTACACCTTC. This gives the protein CASRPDRPLTRADGYTF. The J gene is TRBJ1-2, the V gene TRBV28; D is perhaps TRBD1 (6 bases). Trimming removed 9 bases at V and 6 bases at J, with 29 bases between. Germline V lookup: CDR1 MDHEN, CDR2 SYDVKM. This CDR3 contains 17 residues.

This clone appeared a single time. The chain combines TRBV5-4 with TRBJ1-1; D perhaps matches TRBD1 (5 bases). Trimming cost V 4 bases and J 0 bases, with 7 bases left between them. CDR1 SGHNT and CDR2 YYREEE come from the germline V gene (reference sequence). CDR3 length: 13 amino acids. DNA for the CDR3: TGTGCCAGCAGCGACAGTATGAACACTGAAGCTTTCTTT. This sequence encodes CASSDSMNTEAFF.